This TCR beta chain emerged from a study of T-cell memory formation after mild COVID-19 (dated by TCRdb to the early 2020s). Regarding the complete study: Most TCR sequence clusters were specific to one of the two donors. Longitudinal TCRalpha and TCRbeta repertoire sequencing tracked T-cell clones expanding and contracting after mild COVID-19 in a couple of donors. Two young, previously healthy adult volunteers, one female and one male, were included in the cohort. What the research found in general, with its limitations: SARS-CoV-2 specificity was not confirmed for the second-wave clones peaking on day 37. Clones contracting from day 15 to 85 had balanced CD4/CD8 phenotypes, while a second wave expanding from day 15 to 37 was biased towards CD4+. The study covered only a couple of mild cases, and larger cohorts including severe cases with pre-infection samples were considered necessary. Contracting CD4+ clones were located mainly in the CM and EM memory subsets, whereas CD8+ clones were found to be enriched in EMRA. Some responding clones were detected in pre-infection memory, which suggested that pre-existing cross-reactive memory T cells had joined the SARS-CoV-2 response.

TCRdb records Illumina NovaSeq 6000 as the sequencer. Using 5'RACE with constant-segment primers, TCRalpha and TCRbeta cDNA libraries were constructed, with sample barcodes and unique molecular identifiers added in the process. RNA was extracted from every sample with Trizol reagent. Library amplification was performed in two PCR steps, and a second sample barcode and Illumina TruSeq adapters were introduced in the second step. Sequencing of the libraries was done on an Illumina NovaSeq, producing 2 x 150 bp paired-end reads. Concerning the study's data processing: Reads were demultiplexed and collapsed into UMI-guided consensus sequences with migec v1.2.7. Using mixcr v2.1.11, UMI consensuses were aligned to TRA and TRB V and J templates and then assembled into clonotypes. A clonotype was counted as expanded or contracted only if both edgeR and NoisET called the change significant, with noise models trained on biological replicates. For edgeR calls, a false discovery rate-adjusted p below 0.01 and a log2 fold-change threshold of 1 were applied. PCA with hierarchical clustering of max-normalized trajectories of the 1000 most abundant clonotypes was used as exploratory dynamics analysis. Separately sequenced CD4+ and CD8+ repertoires were used to assign a CD4 or CD8 phenotype to each responding clone. TCRdb trimmed public reads at Q25 via fastp, called clones via MiXCR and kept in-frame beta chains. Every distinct CDR3 protein forms one entry, paired with its most common genes and DNA. Here the V and J calls rest on TCRdb's processing, not on the authors' analysis. This sample is represented by hundreds of thousands of distinct CDR3 sequences; roughly a sixth of them were singletons. The biggest ten clones account for roughly 8.2% of the sample.

Ficoll-Paque density gradient centrifugation was the method used to isolate PBMCs. As encoded in the germline V gene, CDR1 is SGHTA while CDR2 is FQGNSA. The CDR3 contains 15 residues, cysteine and phenylalanine counted. The sequence is cut down to CDR3 DNA, 45 bases in frame from base 1. Clipping removes 6 bases from V and 2 bases from J, with 7 as the unmatched junction base count. To note about this clonotype: The clone's antigen remains unknown. The input lacks base qualities; no much larger clone sits a single base away.

The sequencing sample was made of PBMCs or a T cell subset sorted from them (not recorded which). The rearrangement joined TRBV7-2 to TRBJ2-1, with 7 bases matching TRBD1. The sequence came from an adult woman who had mild COVID-19 (a few samples of this study predate the infection). The sample titles of this study are shuffled in the database, so cell type and time point are left out; the donor was told from shared clones. CDR3 protein: CASSGAGGTYNEQFF. The DNA is TGTGCCAGCAGTGGGGCAGGGGGTACCTACAATGAGCAGTTCTTC.